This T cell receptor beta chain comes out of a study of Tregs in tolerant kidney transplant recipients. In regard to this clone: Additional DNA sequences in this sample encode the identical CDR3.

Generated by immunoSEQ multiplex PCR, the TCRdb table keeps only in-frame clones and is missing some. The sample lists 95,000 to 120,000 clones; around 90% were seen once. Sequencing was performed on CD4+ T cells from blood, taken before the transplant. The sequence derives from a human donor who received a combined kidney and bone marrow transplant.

CDR3 DNA sequence: TGTGCCAGCTCACCACCGGGGGGACAGCCCCAGCATTTT. It specifies CASSPPGGQPQHF. The J gene is TRBJ1-5, the V gene TRBV18, with D possibly TRBD1 on 5 matching bases. The CDR3 has 13 residues. V lost 0 bases to trimming and J lost 7 bases, with 7 bases between them. Looked up from germline, CDR1 is KGHSH and CDR2 is LQKENI.